This T cell receptor beta chain was recovered during a study of blood T cell repertoires in COVID-19. V lost 5 bases and J lost 7; bases outside the gene matches: 7. The CDR3 is 13 residues long. Germline V lookup: CDR1 SGHTA, CDR2 FQGTGA. This clone was counted a single time. How the authors handled the data: Estimation of nucleated cell counts relied on the amplification of reference gene primers. Produced via immunoSEQ multiplex PCR; TCRdb's table is partial and in-frame only. V and J calls and clone size follow that table, whereas D and trimming were derived from the DNA. The data show tens of thousands of clones, more than 65% seen once.

Sequencing used peripheral blood. V is TRBV7-3 and J is TRBJ1-2; 7 bases line up with TRBD1. The source is a man between 50 and 59 years old with acute or convalescent COVID-19. The CDR3 sequence: CASSIDRDGGYTF. Written as DNA, the CDR3 is TGTGCCAGCAGCATTGACAGGGATGGTGGCTACACCTTC.